This entry lists 14 T cell receptor beta chains sequenced from one sample in a study of tumor-infiltrating lymphocytes in primary liver carcinoma. Priming with a constant-region primer yielded TCR beta cDNA from around 0.45 ug total RNA. TCR beta libraries came from three nested multiplex PCR rounds using slightly modified ARM-PCR. TRBV1-TRBV30 forward and Cbeta reverse primers drove the first two approximately 11-cycle rounds. TCRdb re-analysed the multiplex PCR reads in MiXCR, keeping a single row per CDR3 protein. Among 95,000 to 150,000 distinct CDR3 sequences listed, about 59% were seen once. Between roughly 18 and 30 mg of unsorted bulk tissue served as the source from which RNA and DNA were co-extracted. Input material: liver tumor tissue from sampling region 1. The sample's subset: tumor region T1, superior pole. These receptor sequences come from a woman aged 60-75 years with primary liver carcinoma and hepatitis B virus infection.

Note on this clonotype: Being one base from a much bigger clone, this may be a read error. The chain recombines TRBV28 with TRBJ2-1; 15 bases fit TRBD2. CDR1 MDHEN and CDR2 SYDVKM come from the germline V gene. The CDR3 runs to 19 residues. V trimming: 4 bases; J trimming: 1 base; junction bases outside the gene matches: 8. The CDR3, as DNA: TGTGCCAGCAGTTCACGGGGACTAGCGGGAGGATGGTCCTACAATGAGCAGTTCTTC. As protein: CASSSRGLAGGWSYNEQFF.

For this clonotype: A read error may produce the germline difference seen at one junction end. The chain joins TRBV5-4 to TRBJ2-1; the D gene is possibly TRBD1 (7 bases). The germline CDR1 and CDR2 sequences are SGHNT and YYREEE (reference sequence). The CDR3 covers 15 residues. The CDR3, as DNA: TGTGCCGGCAGCTTGGAGGGGGCTAAGTGTAATGAGCAGTTCTTC. Translation: CAGSLEGAKCNEQFF.

This clonotype has only a few counts. This chain uses TRBV28 with TRBJ2-7, with TRBD2 matching 8 bases. With V trimmed by 5 bases and J by 0 bases, 6 bases remained unmatched. This CDR3 is 15 amino acids long. In germline, CDR1 is MDHEN, CDR2 SYDVKM. CDR3 DNA sequence: TGTGCCAGCAGTCCCGGGGGGGCGAGCTCCTACGAGCAGTACTTC. Its translation: CASSPGGASSYEQYF.

Many counts were recorded for this clonotype. This chain joins TRBV4-1 and TRBJ2-7, with TRBD2 matching over 11 bases. Germline CDR1 is MGHRA and CDR2 is YSYEKL. Trimming removed 4 bases from V and 1 base from J; junction bases left unmatched: 9. This CDR3 region has 17 residues. This chain's CDR3 is CASSRLLAGVSSYEQYF. CDR3 nucleotide sequence: TGCGCCAGCAGCCGGTTACTAGCGGGGGTTTCTTCCTACGAGCAGTACTTC.

This clonotype was counted many times. CDR3 loop: CASSFSGNTEAFF. The CDR3 DNA follows: TGTGCCAGCAGTTTTTCGGGAAACACTGAAGCTTTCTTT. This rearrangement joins TRBV12-3 or TRBV12-4 to TRBJ1-1; no firm D call. The V and J ends lost 3 bases and 2 bases respectively, with 7 bases between them. There are 13 residues in the CDR3.

This clonotype was observed a few times. This chain's CDR3 is CASSPIVGVTMNTEAFF. The CDR3 coding sequence is TGTGCCAGCAGTCCGATTGTGGGTGTAACTATGAACACTGAAGCTTTCTTT. This rearrangement joins TRBV28 to TRBJ1-1; no clear D. The CDR3 has 17 amino acids. Per germline, CDR1 MDHEN and CDR2 SYDVKM. V was pared by 5 bases and J by 0 bases, with 19 bases between.

This clonotype was seen ten or more times. This chain links TRBV12-3 or TRBV12-4 with TRBJ1-2; 8 positions match TRBD1. CDR3 length: 13 residues. Trimming took 11 bases from V and 4 from J; bases not matched to a gene: 9. In DNA, the CDR3 is TGTGCCGCGGGTGGACAGGGAGGCTATGGCTACACCTTC. Its protein product is CAAGGQGGYGYTF.

Remarks on this clonotype: This may stem from a read error, because a much larger clone lies one nucleotide away. The chain carries TRBV14 and TRBJ2-3; 7 bases agree with TRBD2. The CDR3 is made up of 15 amino acids. Germline V gives CDR1 SGHDN, CDR2 FVKESK. This CDR3 reads CASRQTGRRTDTRYF. CDR3 DNA: TGTGCCAGCAGACAAACCGGGAGGCGCACAGATACGCGGTATTTT.

In the case of this clonotype: A much larger clone differs by one base, so this may be a read error. The gene calls are TRBV12-3 or TRBV12-4 and TRBJ1-5, with 11 bases identical to TRBD1. J lost 6 bases, V lost 8 bases, and 6 bases had no gene match. This CDR3 region has 14 residues. The CDR3: CASGWTGGGQPQHF. The CDR3 nucleotides read TGTGCCAGCGGCTGGACAGGGGGCGGTCAGCCCCAGCATTTT.

This clonotype was recorded a few times. One base away lies a much larger clone, so this may be a sequencing read error. The chain employs TRBV7-9 and TRBJ2-5; D may be TRBD2 (5 bases). Germline CDR1 is SEHNR and CDR2 is FQNEAQ (reference sequence). The CDR3 is made up of 15 amino acids. The CDR3 DNA follows: TGTGCCAGCAGCTTAGGAACGGGGATGTGGGAGACCCGGTACTTC. Protein sequence: CASSLGTGMWETRYF.

For this clonotype: Being one base from a much bigger clone, this may be a read error. V is TRBV29-1 and J is TRBJ1-2, with unresolved D. Germline CDR1 reads SQVTM; CDR2 reads ANQGSEA. The CDR3 length is 10 residues. This CDR3 reads CSIEESSYTF. The CDR3 DNA sequence: TGCAGCATTGAAGAATCGAGCTACACCTTC.

For this clonotype: Possible read error: a much larger clone is one base away. The rearrangement uses TRBV30 and TRBJ2-5; the D is unclear. The CDR3 is made up of 11 amino acids. Germline CDR1 is GTSNPN and CDR2 is SVGIG (reference sequence). The CDR3 DNA sequence: TGTGCCTGGAGTCCTCAAGATACCCAGTACTTC. This codes for CAWSPQDTQYF.

This clonotype was counted many times. CDR3 in amino acids: CSARQSNNEQFF. The CDR3 nucleotides are TGCAGCGCCAGACAGTCAAACAATGAGCAGTTCTTC. The gene calls are TRBV29-1 and TRBJ2-1; D might be TRBD1 (5 bases). The CDR3 spans 12 residues. The germline V and J ends were trimmed by 7 bases and 5 bases, with 12 bases remaining between them. CDR1 is SQVTM and CDR2 is ANQGSEA in the germline V gene.

The rearrangement links TRBV13 to TRBJ2-7; the D is unclear. Trimming stripped 5 bases from V and 8 bases from J, with 19 bases between. The CDR3 extends over 14 amino acids. The V gene's germline CDR1 is PRHDT and CDR2 FYEKMQ (reference sequence). CDR3: CASSLLVGDYKQYF. The CDR3 region has the DNA TGTGCCAGCAGCCTCCTTGTTGGGGATTACAAGCAGTACTTC.